This TCR beta chain was sequenced during a study of graft-versus-host responses after intestinal transplantation (dated by TCRdb to the early 2020s). Background on the whole study: Multivisceral, liver-intestinal, or isolated intestinal transplants were received by the recipients. Every recipient was given anti-thymocyte globulin induction, followed by around three years of maintenance tacrolimus and steroids. Bulk TCR-beta CDR3 sequencing was used to track graft-versus-host and host-versus-graft alloreactive T cell clones in the graft, circulation and bone marrow after intestinal transplantation. Alloreactive clones were identified by sequencing pre-transplant mixed lymphocyte reaction products and comparing them with unstimulated pre-transplant donor and recipient T cells. The cohort enrolled approximately 24 intestinal transplant recipients including one retransplant, and 3 patients lacking pretransplant specimens were excluded. A peak of at least 4% donor T cells among recipient peripheral blood mononuclear cells was the definition used for donor T cell macrochimerism. Rather than being sequenced by the commercial service, samples from a few later patients were sequenced in-house on an Illumina MiSeq and processed with MiXCR. The full study reports these points: In the allografts of patients with donor T cell macrochimerism, GvH to HvG T cell clonal ratios were high. Early after transplant, peak levels of circulating GvH clones were found to be associated with declines in HvG clones. Conclusions were limited by the relatively low number and heterogeneity of intestinal transplant patients. GvH clones were found in recipient bone marrow, and some of the GvH clones appeared earlier in ileal mucosa or blood, which is consistent with an intestinal mucosal origin.

In light of the paper, this sample's time point label describes: cells obtained before transplantation from donor or recipient. CD3+CD4+ and CD3+CD8+ populations were FACS-sorted from unstimulated pre-transplant donor and recipient cells taken from spleen or lymph nodes. Of note for this clone: Its antigen target is currently unknown. No quality values exist for individual bases; no much larger clone is one base distant.

The cysteine opens and the phenylalanine closes a CDR3 of 12 amino acids. The only DNA kept is the CDR3, 36 bases in frame from the first base. A distance of 4 bases separates the germline ends of V and J, which lose 0 bases and 4 bases respectively. CDR1 and CDR2 (MNHEY, SVGAGI) derive from the germline V gene. Libraries were built with the immunoSEQ multiplex PCR assay. For most patients, genomic DNA was isolated using the Qiagen DNeasy Blood and Tissue Kit and was shipped frozen to Adaptive Biotechnologies for TCR sequencing. For most patients, high-throughput TCR-beta CDR3 sequencing of genomic DNA was performed by Adaptive Biotechnologies. In the source study's methods: Adaptive's ImmunoSEQ software supplied the TCR sequencing data for about 18 patients, while MiXCR and VDJtools were used to process three other patients. To correct CD4 versus CD8 sorting errors, sequences present in both subsets at a frequency ratio below 5:1 were removed. CDR3 nucleotide sequences shared between donor and recipient were removed because their origin could not be assigned. To count as alloreactive, a clone needed at least 2-fold expansion over unstimulated cells and a minimum CFSE-low frequency of 0.002% (template counts) or 0.001% (read counts). A clone was considered mappable if detected in the sequenced pre-transplant spleen, lymph node, or MLR CFSE-low populations of the donor or recipient. The cumulative frequency of alloreactive clones was calculated as a percentage of all sequences, weighted by copy number. Not all clones reach the TCRdb copy of this immuneACCESS table, which keeps in-frame sequences only. Checked studies attribute under half of the gap to unresolved V genes and leave the rest unexplained. The V and J calls and clone size come from that table; D and trimming were worked out from the DNA. This sample holds 50,000 or so clones; around 90% were observed only once. Of the sample, roughly 2.5% is held by the ten largest clones.

This chain is built from TRBV6-5 and TRBJ2-7, with no confidently assigned D gene. The sample in question was unstimulated CD4+ T cells sorted from spleen or lymph node cells, obtained before transplant. This TCR came from a human donor who was the organ donor for an intestinal transplant. The CDR3 protein is CASSYSQYEQYF. The DNA is as follows: TGTGCCAGCAGTTACTCACAGTACGAGCAGTACTTC.